The 23 T cell receptor beta chains below all came from one sample that was sequenced in a study of monozygotic twins with inflammatory bowel disease. TCRdb re-called the 5' RACE reads and catalogs CDR3 proteins one per entry, DNA excluded. This sample contains about 210,000 distinct CDR3 sequences. The material sequenced was blood. The source of these receptors is a human donor with ulcerative colitis or Crohn's disease, or a healthy co-twin of an affected twin (not recorded which).

The chain joins TRBV3-1 to TRBJ2-5. CDR1 is LGHDT, CDR2 YNNKEL, per germline (reference sequence). This CDR3 has 16 amino acids. The CDR3: CASSQDYEAYPETQYF.

V gene TRBV2 combines with J gene TRBJ2-2; TCRdb's D call of TRBD1 is untestable without DNA. The CDR3 contains 15 residues. Germline-derived CDR1 and CDR2 are SNHLY and FYNNEI. The CDR3 spells CARSPYTQNTGELFF.

The rearrangement uses TRBV11-2 and TRBJ2-1. This CDR3 is 15 amino acids long. Germline values: CDR1 SGHAT, CDR2 FQNNGV. CDR3 in amino acids: CASSLGWGTYNEQFF.

The CDR3: CATSRGGMGETQYF. The chain couples TRBV15 to TRBJ2-5. CDR1 LNHNV and CDR2 YYDKDF come from the germline V gene (reference sequence). CDR3 length: 14 residues.

V and J are TRBV7-9 and TRBJ1-5; TCRdb's D call, TRBD1, is unchecked because there is no DNA. The CDR3 sequence is 14 residues long. The germline V gene has CDR1 SEHNR and CDR2 FQNEAQ (reference sequence). The CDR3 reads CASSGDRAGQPQHF.

This rearrangement joins TRBV11-2 to TRBJ1-2; with no DNA, the TCRdb D assignment of TRBD1 cannot be verified. This CDR3 is 13 amino acids long. Germline CDR1 is SGHAT and CDR2 is FQNNGV. CDR3 protein: CASGTTGIHGYTF.

The rearrangement joins TRBV20-1 to TRBJ2-3; as DNA is missing, the TRBD2 call by TCRdb cannot be tested. The germline CDR1 and CDR2 sequences are DFQATT and SNEGSKA (reference sequence). CDR3 length equals 15 residues. The CDR3 sequence: CSAISGSTSTDTQYF.

V and J are TRBV29-1 and TRBJ2-7; TCRdb gives TRBD2 as the D gene, but with no DNA this cannot be confirmed. Per germline, CDR1 SQVTM and CDR2 ANQGSEA. The CDR3 totals 12 residues. The CDR3 sequence is CSVEQGGYEQYF.

The gene calls are TRBV5-1 and TRBJ2-5; no DNA is available, so the TRBD1 call from TCRdb remains unchecked. CDR1 is SGHRS, CDR2 YFSETQ, per germline. The CDR3 has 15 amino acids. Here the CDR3 reads CASSLADPQGETQYF.

This chain's CDR3 is CASSLRTGTEAFF. The rearrangement joins TRBV7-9 to TRBJ1-1; TCRdb lists TRBD1, though no DNA is available to test this call. This CDR3 spans 13 amino acids. Germline V gives CDR1 SEHNR, CDR2 FQNEAQ (reference sequence).

This chain connects TRBV7-9 to TRBJ2-1; TCRdb's D call of TRBD1 is untestable without DNA. The CDR3 has 17 amino acids. CDR1 and CDR2 from the germline V gene are SEHNR and FQNEAQ (reference sequence). The CDR3 here is CASSPFLDRAMSNEQFF. Full variable domain (outside the CDR3, taken from reference TRBV7-9 and TRBJ2-1): DTGVSQNPRHKITKRGQNVTFRCDPISEHNRLYWYRQTLGQGPEFLTYFQNEAQLEKSRLLSDRFSAERPKGSFSTLEIQRTEQGDSAMYLCASSPFLDRAMSNEQFFGPGTRLTVL.

J is TRBJ2-7 and V is TRBV12-3 or TRBV12-4; the TRBD1 assignment by TCRdb is unverifiable without DNA. The CDR3 consists of 18 residues. CDR3 sequence: CASSLSAGAYYFAYEQYF.

The chain carries TRBV20-1 and TRBJ2-2; the TRBD1 assignment by TCRdb is unverifiable without DNA. Germline values: CDR1 DFQATT, CDR2 SNEGSKA (reference sequence). The CDR3 consists of 13 residues. This chain's CDR3 is CSTSRDVTGELFF.

The chain is built from TRBV20-1 and TRBJ2-5. Germline loops: CDR1 DFQATT, CDR2 SNEGSKA (reference sequence). The CDR3 is 12 amino acids. The CDR3 sequence: CSCEGGKETQYF.

CDR3 loop: CASGSIGTYNEQFF. The V call is TRBV5-1, the J call TRBJ2-1. Looked up from germline, CDR1 is SGHRS and CDR2 is YFSETQ. CDR3 size: 14 residues.

The chain recombines TRBV19 with TRBJ2-3; there is no DNA to check the TCRdb D call of TRBD1. The CDR3 is 15 amino acids. Germline values: CDR1 LNHDA, CDR2 SQIVND (reference sequence). The CDR3 region is CASSRGTVSTDTQYF.

The gene calls are TRBV29-1 and TRBJ2-7; TCRdb lists TRBD1, though no DNA is available to test this call. Germline V gene data show CDR1 as SQVTM and CDR2 as ANQGSEA. The CDR3 runs 14 residues. CDR3 protein: CSAMGQKTTYEQYF.

The chain employs TRBV5-4 and TRBJ2-3; TCRdb gives TRBD1 as the D gene, but with no DNA this cannot be confirmed. In germline, CDR1 is SGHNT, CDR2 YYREEE (reference sequence). The CDR3 is made up of 21 amino acids. CDR3 region: CASSLFSGATRAVGLTDTQYF. The whole variable domain, remainder taken from reference TRBV5-4 and TRBJ2-3, is ETGVTQSPTHLIKTRGQQVTLRCSSQSGHNTVSWYQQALGQGPQFIFQYYREEENGRGNFPPRFSGLQFPNYSSELNVNALELDDSALYLCASSLFSGATRAVGLTDTQYFGPGTRLTVL.

V usage is TRBV10-3 and J usage is TRBJ1-1; TCRdb calls TRBD1, which cannot be checked without DNA. CDR1 and CDR2 from the germline V gene are ENHRY and SYGVKD. The CDR3 extends over 14 amino acids. CDR3 region: CAISRGGKGTEAFF.

V usage is TRBV29-1 and J usage is TRBJ2-7; with no DNA, the TCRdb D assignment of TRBD1 cannot be verified. Germline loops: CDR1 SQVTM, CDR2 ANQGSEA. This CDR3 has 14 amino acids. CDR3 amino acids: CSVESGRGFNEQYF.

V and J are TRBV12-3 or TRBV12-4 and TRBJ2-6. This CDR3 spans 14 amino acids. The CDR3 here is CASSFQGGANVLTF.

The J gene is TRBJ2-1, the V gene TRBV12-3 or TRBV12-4; TCRdb designates TRBD1, a call that cannot be tested without DNA. This CDR3 has 15 residues. The CDR3 spells CASSLWDRGQDEQFF.

V gene TRBV7-9 combines with J gene TRBJ1-2. CDR1 and CDR2 (germline): SEHNR, FQNEAQ (reference sequence). This CDR3 contains 12 residues. CDR3: CASSLESRGYTF. Full variable domain (remainder filled in from reference TRBV7-9 and TRBJ1-2): DTGVSQNPRHKITKRGQNVTFRCDPISEHNRLYWYRQTLGQGPEFLTYFQNEAQLEKSRLLSDRFSAERPKGSFSTLEIQRTEQGDSAMYLCASSLESRGYTFGSGTRLTVV.